The 9 T cell receptor beta chains reported below all come from one sample, sequenced in a study of CXCR3-negative and CXCR3-positive naive CD8 T cells. Libraries were UMI-labeled 5' RACE TRB cDNA. For each CDR3 protein, TCRdb gives one entry from its re-call of the 5' RACE reads, without DNA. This sample's table reports tens of thousands of distinct CDR3 sequences. Specimen: memory CD8+ T cells from blood. The source is a human donor in good health. Some clones in this sample may be carry-over from other donors' samples.

The chain couples TRBV29-1 to TRBJ1-3. CDR3 length: 13 residues. Looked up from germline, CDR1 is SQVTM and CDR2 is ANQGSEA. This chain's CDR3 is CSVEEGSGNTIYF.

This sequence joins TRBV5-6 and TRBJ1-5; TCRdb's D call of TRBD1 is untestable without DNA. The germline V gene encodes CDR1 SGHDT and CDR2 YYEEEE. The CDR3 spans 12 residues. This chain's CDR3 is CASSRGDQPQHF.

The rearrangement uses TRBV7-9 and TRBJ1-1; TCRdb indicates TRBD1, and absent DNA this call remains unverified. Germline V lookup: CDR1 SEHNR, CDR2 FQNEAQ (reference sequence). The CDR3 extends over 13 amino acids. The CDR3 here is CATPGWGDAEAFF.

The rearrangement links TRBV6-5 to TRBJ2-7; TCRdb's D call, TRBD1, is unchecked because there is no DNA. The CDR3 has 14 amino acids. Germline lookup yields CDR1 MNHEY and CDR2 SVGAGI. CDR3 sequence: CATKAGPLPAEQYF.

The chain links TRBV6-5 to TRBJ1-1; TCRdb indicates TRBD1, and absent DNA this call remains unverified. The CDR3 totals 16 residues. Germline V gene sequence: CDR1 MNHEY, CDR2 SVGAGI. The CDR3 is CASSPYRGERNTEAFF.

The chain recombines TRBV7-9 with TRBJ1-1; TCRdb picks TRBD1, but there is no DNA to check that call. Germline V gene sequence: CDR1 SEHNR, CDR2 FQNEAQ (reference sequence). The CDR3 has 16 residues. The CDR3 region is CASSTQTGWGDTEAFF.

The gene calls are TRBV6-2 or TRBV6-3 and TRBJ2-7; checking the TCRdb D call of TRBD2 is not possible without DNA. The germline V gene has CDR1 MNHEY and CDR2 SVGEGT. The CDR3 contains 16 residues. The CDR3 is CASSSLRTGDFYEQYF.

The J gene is TRBJ1-1, the V gene TRBV7-2. The germline V gene encodes CDR1 SGHTA and CDR2 FQGNSA. This CDR3 spans 12 amino acids. The CDR3 region is CASSLSGPEAFF.

The gene calls are TRBV6-2 or TRBV6-3 and TRBJ2-2; absent DNA, TCRdb's TRBD2 call cannot be checked. Germline CDR1 and CDR2: MNHEY and SVGEGT. This CDR3 comprises 15 residues. CDR3 region: CASSYSGLATGELFF.